This T cell receptor (beta chain) was identified in a study of cytomegalovirus exposure and HLA in healthy donors (dated by TCRdb to the late 2010s). About the full investigation: In an earlier analysis of about 560 of the donors, approximately 260 Gb of sequence data and 95 million to 130 million unique TCR beta sequences from approximately 180 million T cells were reported. HLA typing covered class I and class II loci at four-digit resolution. Of the roughly 400 genotyped donors, approximately 82% fell in the genetic ancestry cluster associated with self-reported Caucasian donors. Across approximately 420 genotyped donors of the cohort, an average of about 220,000 unique TCR beta nucleotide sequences per donor were sequenced, and roughly 20% of those sequences were non-productive. To predict cytomegalovirus infection status, the study combined high-throughput TCR immunosequencing, statistical association of individual TCRs with disease status, and machine learning. The number of donors typed differed by locus, with about 629-640 for A, B, C, DRB1 and DQB1, around 560 for DQA1, 600 to 610 for DPA1, and approximately 470 for DPB1. Every repertoire in the discovery cohort had been generated on one and the same sequencing platform. Roughly 300 gigabases of sequencing data and around 87 million unique TCR sequences were included in an early release covering roughly 600 HLA-typed donors. Because of strong linkage in the cohort, five DR-DQ haplotypes were treated as single units for association and clustering. The study aimed to test whether signatures of past pathogen exposure could be identified by cataloging public T cell receptors. Donor age, sex, ethnicity and CMV serostatus were collected together with the repertoire data. In a later analysis, previously published TCR beta repertoires from about 640 donors were re-analyzed and high-resolution HLA genotyping was added so that TCR occurrence patterns could be studied. The later analysis used no new phenotypic data to find candidate immune exposures, relying instead on TCR beta sequences and their occurrence across donors. In an earlier analysis of roughly 600 of the donors, high-throughput TCR beta sequencing was used to judge whether each TCR beta V gene segment behaved as functional or pseudogenic. Along with the approximately 670-subject first cohort, a separate validation cohort of 120 different subjects was used. In a later genetic analysis, genome-wide SNP genotypes for 398 of the 666 donors were used, and that subset was treated as a discovery cohort. The T cell repertoires of 666 subjects were profiled by immunosequencing and related to cytomegalovirus serostatus.

Study-wide findings and limitations: The authors suggested that the approach could potentially be generalized to other disease states and immunological phenotypes. Linkage disequilibrium might explain the correlated functional status among segregating V segments, but an unknown experimental factor could not be excluded. A later genetic analysis reported fewer N-insertions in productive TCRs among donors in an Asian-associated ancestry cluster than the roughly 700-donor mean. A further reported finding was that TCR beta sequences accurately predicted the HLA-A and HLA-B alleles for most subjects in the first cohort. Several of the top co-occurrence clusters appeared to be linked to parvovirus B19, influenza, CMV and Epstein-Barr virus, according to a later analysis. An association between a missense DCLRE1C variant and V-gene and J-gene trimming of TCR beta chains was found in a later genetic analysis and replicated in an independent cohort. The classifier was reported to diagnose cytomegalovirus status with high specificity and sensitivity in both the original and validation cohorts. A group of highly shared sequence variants was considered likely to be a technical artifact of the sequencing pipeline. Because HLA typing was unavailable for some donors at each locus, only the typed subset was used in association tests. The earlier analysis of some 540 of the donors excluded around 17 rarely observed V segments, including chromosome 9 orphons, because counts were too low. In vitro tests confirmed that a few of the cytomegalovirus-associated TCR beta chains recognize cytomegalovirus antigens. In this cohort, only TCR beta chains were sequenced, and detectable features were limited by the absence of alpha or paired-chain data. In a later analysis, 15,000 to 20,000 TCR beta sequences were associated with specific HLA alleles at a false discovery rate of 0.05. When HLA alleles, especially DR and DQ, strongly co-occurred, TCR associations were difficult to assign to individual alleles. For the cohort, immune exposure information was limited to CMV serostatus. Across donors, most TCR sequences were observed very rarely, whereas some public TCRs were present in many individuals. According to a later analysis, most CMV-associated TCR beta chains appeared to be HLA-restricted, and the HLA associations seemed to be driven largely by CMV exposure. Compared with equally common non-associated chains, HLA-associated TCR beta chains in a later analysis were more clonally expanded and had lower generation probabilities. Some IMGT-functional V segments, including TRBV6-2 and TRBV6-3, could not be told apart with the 87-base-pair reads, so those segments were excluded. The study gave a list of about 160 TCR beta chains associated with cytomegalovirus. According to a later analysis, TCR association rates differed among HLA loci, with DRB1 alleles showing the most associated TCRs and HLA-C alleles showing the fewest. Roughly uniform sequencing depth across donors was assumed in presence/absence analyses, although this assumption may not hold. In an earlier analysis of under 600 of the donors, most TCR beta V segments were observed in productive rearrangements about 90% or about 30% of the time, broadly matching IMGT annotations.

Libraries were made using the immunoSEQ multiplex PCR assay. The multiplex PCR relied on a mix of 60 forward primers for TCR Vbeta segments and 13 reverse primers for TCR Jbeta segments. A multiplex PCR assay on genomic DNA amplified the CDR3 region of rearranged TCR beta genes. On the Illumina HiSeq System, the amplified TCR beta libraries were sequenced as 87-base-pair reads. The authors' analysis ran thus. In a later analysis, some 80 million unique TCR beta chains were counted across the approximately 620 repertoires, and approximately 9.9 million of these chains were shared by at least two donors. Raw reads were error-corrected and collapsed into unique sequences by a nearest-neighbor algorithm in which closely related sequences were merged to remove PCR and sequencing errors. Alignment of CDR3 sequences to IMGT reference sequences was used to assign V, D and J gene segments. For a sequence to be retained, a match of at least six nucleotides to both a V gene segment and a J gene segment was required. Rearrangements were called productive when the CDR3 lacked stop codons and stayed in frame with V and J; all others were non-productive. Following IMGT convention, CDR3 was defined as the stretch from the second conserved V-encoded cysteine to the conserved J-encoded phenylalanine. The earlier analysis of 587 of the donors excluded sequences that lacked an unambiguous match to a single V gene segment. An earlier analysis of several hundred of the donors called V segments functional above 56.7% productive rearrangements and segregating when the between-donor standard deviation exceeded 5%. To diagnose cytomegalovirus status from the catalog of TCR beta chain sequences, a statistical classification framework was built. In a later analysis, TCR nucleotide sequences were compared against IMGT/GENE-DB human TR gene sequences so that V and J genes could be assigned. In a later analysis, CDR3 sequences and most-parsimonious VDJ recombination scenarios were assigned using the TCRdist pipeline. In a later analysis, each TCR beta chain was defined by its CDR3 amino acid sequence together with its V-gene family, and reads without a unique V-gene family were excluded. To address suspected cross-contamination and a sequencing artifact, a later analysis removed approximately 590 highly shared, low-generation-probability nucleotide sequences. In a later analysis, a clonal expansion index was calculated for each public chain from normalized within-repertoire ranks of inferred template counts. In a later analysis, generation probabilities were computed with a VDJ recombination model fitted to out-of-frame rearrangements, and the resulting probabilities were checked against IGoR. In a later analysis, TCR-TCR, TCR-HLA and TCR-CMV co-occurrence was scored with hypergeometric tests, and a repertoire-size bias correction was applied to TCR pairs. To estimate false discovery rates, a later analysis permuted the HLA or CMV assignments 20 times. A later analysis grouped co-occurring TCRs with DBSCAN, adding TCRdist sequence similarity when clustering within HLA-allele-positive subsets. Repertoires with fewer than 30,000 or more than 120,000 public chains, plus five repertoires with anomalous nucleotide sharing, were excluded from co-occurrence clustering. Here the immuneACCESS table is served through TCRdb, limited to in-frame sequences with V and J called. Missing clones are a known gap in these copies; in checked studies unresolved V genes cover under half, and the rest lacks a known reason. V, J and clone size reflect that table, while D and trimming were determined from the DNA. This sample holds approximately 190,000 clones; approximately 82% were observed only once. 1.5% to 2% of the sample is in the top ten clones.

The cohort was made up of around 720 healthy bone marrow donors. At the time of sampling, all cohort members were nominally healthy, though unrecorded immune exposures were likely present. The donor was CMV seropositive and was included in the group of 300 or so seropositive cohort members. Every donor gave a peripheral blood sample, and the peripheral blood mononuclear cells from that sample were used for TCR beta sequencing. Genomic DNA extraction from the blood cell samples was performed with the Qiagen DNeasy Blood Extraction Kit. As to this clone: The clone's antigen remains unknown. No much larger clone exists at a distance of one base, and base qualities are not known.

Deletion took 2 bases off V and 3 bases off J, with a span of 13 bases between the germline ends. From its cysteine to its phenylalanine, the CDR3 spans 15 amino acids. The sequence is cut down to CDR3 DNA, 45 bases in frame from base 1. The germline V gene provides CDR1 SGHAT and CDR2 FQNNGV. The chain couples TRBV11-2 to TRBJ1-2, and possibly TRBD1, on 5 matching bases. The sequence derives from a man between 35 and 55 years old in good health and CMV-seropositive. Material for sequencing was PBMCs. The nucleotide sequence reads as follows: TGTGCCAGCAGCTTAACCCCGGACATTGACTATGGCTACACCTTC. The translation is CASSLTPDIDYGYTF.